One TCR beta chain is described in this entry. Its specific antigen is unknown. Base qualities are not at hand, and no much larger clone is one base apart. The collaborating institutions used their own protocols to collect whole blood in K2EDTA tubes. For TCRbeta analysis, collaborators shipped samples in one of three forms: frozen whole blood, isolated PBMCs, or DNA extracted from either of those sample types. The record originates from a study of blood T cell repertoires in COVID-19 (dated by TCRdb to about 2020). Study-wide context: Samples from collaborators originated in the United States, Italy and Spain and spanned both the acute and convalescent phases of COVID-19. The material from the prospective study consisted of cDNA or gDNA derived from T cells, B-cell-depleted T cells, or PBMCs. Deeply sampled blood TCRbeta repertoires from subjects exposed to, actively infected with, or recovered from COVID-19 were included in the dataset. The repertoires were released in a freely available public database meant as a resource for research on the immune response to SARS-CoV-2. Samples were obtained from the ongoing ImmuneRACE study (first 160 participants) and from 1,254 subjects provided by 6 global collaborators. Nearly every sample came with metadata listing a de-identified subject ID, COVID-19 status, age in years and sex. Where HLA class I and class II types were available, the types were taken from metadata supplied by the sample provider, not from assay-based typing. What the authors observed across the whole study: How much clinical and demographic metadata was included differed by source and by participant, and the metadata was provided uncurated.

TCRbeta CDR3 regions were amplified from genomic DNA using the immunoSEQ Assay, a bias-controlled multiplex PCR. As for how the authors treated the data: The number of nucleated cells in each sample was estimated from the amplification of reference gene primers within the assay. To quantify the absolute abundance of each unique TCRbeta CDR3 rearrangement, sequence reads were collapsed and filtered. Productive Simpson clonality was computed per sample as the square root of Simpson's diversity index over productive rearrangements. TCRdb obtained this table from immuneACCESS and retained in-frame rearrangements with V and J assigned. These tables miss some clones; where compared with another copy, unresolved V genes account for less than half of the shortfall, and the remainder is unexplained. V, J and clone size were drawn from that table, and D and trimming were deduced from the DNA. In all, the sample holds 95,000 to 110,000 clones, and approximately 80% of those were seen once. Clones ranked in the top ten supply 4.3% of the sample.

At the junction V is shortened by 4 bases and J by 2 bases, with 11 bases in between. CDR3 length: 14 amino acids, cysteine to phenylalanine. The DNA shown is the 42-base CDR3, in frame from base 1. CDR1 and CDR2 are read off the germline V gene (reference sequence) as LNHDA and SQIVND. The receptor's source is a man aged 65-85 years with acute or convalescent COVID-19. The sequence links TRBV19 to TRBJ1-2; confidence is insufficient to name the D gene. The specimen sequenced was peripheral blood. The CDR3 protein: CASSTQLENYGYTF. The DNA is as follows: TGTGCCAGTAGTACCCAACTGGAGAACTATGGCTACACCTTC. The full variable domain, with segments outside the CDR3 supplied by the reference TRBV19 and TRBJ1-2 proteins, appears as DGGITQSPKYLFRKEGQNVTLSCEQNLNHDAMYWYRQDPGQGLRLIYYSQIVNDFQKGDIAEGYSVSREKKESFPLTVTSAQKNPTAFYLCASSTQLENYGYTFGSGTRLTVV.